This TCR beta chain was found in a study of cytomegalovirus exposure and HLA in healthy donors (dated by TCRdb to 2015 to 2018). Study-level background: According to an earlier analysis of 587 of the donors, 200 million or so T cells yielded 100 million or so unique TCR beta sequences and 276 Gb of sequence data. About 300 gigabases of sequencing data and some 85 million unique TCR sequences were included in an early release covering about 620 HLA-typed donors. Among the roughly 380 genotyped donors, under 90% belonged to the genetic ancestry cluster associated with self-reported Caucasian donors. The study aimed to test whether cataloging public T cell receptors could reveal signatures of past pathogen exposure. The study used immunosequencing to profile the T cell repertoires of 666 subjects and linked those repertoires to cytomegalovirus serostatus. Along with the 666-subject first cohort, a separate validation cohort of about 110 different subjects was used. To predict cytomegalovirus infection status, the study brought together high-throughput TCR immunosequencing, statistical association of individual TCRs with disease status, and machine learning. To study patterns of TCR occurrence, a later analysis re-analyzed previously published TCR beta repertoires from 666 donors and added high-resolution HLA genotyping. In the later analysis, no new phenotypic data were used to find candidate immune exposures; instead, reliance was placed on TCR beta sequences and their occurrence across donors. To decide whether each TCR beta V gene segment behaved as functional or pseudogenic, an earlier analysis of 587 of the donors relied on high-throughput TCR beta sequencing. Donor age, sex, ethnicity and CMV serostatus were compiled alongside the repertoire data. Genome-wide SNP genotypes for about 55% of the roughly 670 donors were used in a later genetic analysis, which treated that subset as a discovery cohort. Every repertoire in the discovery cohort had been generated on one and the same sequencing platform. HLA typing covered class I and class II loci at four-digit resolution. The number of typed donors differed by locus: about 629-640 for A, B, C, DRB1 and DQB1; about 520 for DQA1; 606 for DPA1; and around 450 for DPB1. Because of strong linkage in the cohort, roughly five DR-DQ haplotypes were treated as single units for association and clustering. Across approximately 400 genotyped donors of the cohort, an average of approximately 240,000 unique TCR beta nucleotide sequences per donor were sequenced, and around 20% of those sequences were non-productive.

Library prep was done by the immunoSEQ multiplex PCR assay. A mixture of 60 forward primers for TCR Vbeta segments and 13 reverse primers for TCR Jbeta segments was used in the multiplex PCR. The CDR3 region of rearranged TCR beta genes was amplified from genomic DNA by a multiplex PCR assay. Amplified TCR beta libraries were sequenced as 87-base-pair reads on the Illumina HiSeq System. The authors' analysis ran thus. Across the 500 to 850 repertoires, a later analysis counted tens of millions of unique TCR beta chains, about 10 million of which were shared by at least two donors. Raw reads were error-corrected and collapsed into unique sequences with a nearest-neighbor algorithm that merged closely related sequences to remove PCR and sequencing errors. V, D and J gene segments were assigned by aligning CDR3 sequences to IMGT reference sequences. For a sequence to be retained, a match of at least six nucleotides to both a V gene segment and a J gene segment was required. A rearrangement counted as productive if the CDR3 had no stop codons and remained in frame with V and J, and every other rearrangement counted as non-productive. CDR3 was defined by IMGT convention, running from the second conserved V-encoded cysteine to the conserved J-encoded phenylalanine. The earlier analysis of about 590 of the donors excluded sequences that lacked an unambiguous match to a single V gene segment. In an earlier analysis of a few hundred of the donors, a V segment was called functional when productive rearrangements were above 56.7%, and segregating when the standard deviation between donors exceeded 5%. A statistical classification framework was developed to diagnose cytomegalovirus status using the catalog of TCR beta chain sequences. In a later analysis, V and J genes were assigned by comparing TCR nucleotide sequences against IMGT/GENE-DB human TR gene sequences. Using the TCRdist pipeline, a later analysis assigned CDR3 sequences along with most-parsimonious VDJ recombination scenarios. In a later analysis, each TCR beta chain was defined by its CDR3 amino acid sequence together with its V-gene family, and reads without a unique V-gene family were excluded. A later analysis removed 592 highly shared, low-generation-probability nucleotide sequences to deal with suspected cross-contamination and a sequencing artifact. A later analysis calculated a clonal expansion index for each public chain from normalized within-repertoire ranks of inferred template counts. A later analysis computed generation probabilities with a VDJ recombination model fitted to out-of-frame rearrangements, and checked the results against IGoR. In a later analysis, TCR-TCR, TCR-HLA and TCR-CMV co-occurrence was scored with hypergeometric tests, and a repertoire-size bias correction was applied to TCR pairs. A later analysis estimated false discovery rates by permuting HLA or CMV assignments 20 times. A later analysis grouped co-occurring TCRs with DBSCAN, adding TCRdist sequence similarity when clustering within HLA-allele-positive subsets. Repertoires with fewer than 30,000 or more than 120,000 public chains, plus five repertoires with anomalous nucleotide sharing, were excluded from co-occurrence clustering. In its TCRdb copy, this immuneACCESS table keeps in-frame sequences only and misses some clones. Where compared with another copy, unresolved V genes explain less than half of these, and the others have no known cause. The D gene and trimming were derived from the DNA, and the V and J assignments and clone size from that table. The sample yields some 120,000 clones; less than 85% were counted once. 15% to 25% of the sample goes to the ten largest clones.

The cohort consisted of hundreds of healthy bone marrow donors. At the time of sampling, all cohort members were nominally healthy, though unrecorded immune exposures were likely present. The donor tested CMV seropositive and was one of the 289 seropositive cohort members. Each donor provided a peripheral blood sample, and peripheral blood mononuclear cells were used for TCR beta sequencing. The Qiagen DNeasy Blood Extraction Kit was used to extract genomic DNA from the blood cell samples. This clone was recorded a few times. No cognate antigen has been identified for it. No base qualities exist here, and no much larger clone lies one base off it. Paper-wide results and their limitations: In a later analysis, several top co-occurrence clusters were reported to appear linked to parvovirus B19, influenza, CMV and Epstein-Barr virus. The study gave a list of 150 to 200 TCR beta chains associated with cytomegalovirus. Specific HLA alleles were associated with 15,000 to 20,000 TCR beta sequences at a false discovery rate of 0.05 in a later analysis. The authors suggested that the approach could potentially be generalized to other disease states and immunological phenotypes. According to a later analysis, TCR association rates differed among HLA loci, with DRB1 alleles showing the most associated TCRs and HLA-C alleles showing the fewest. Immune exposure information for the cohort was limited to CMV serostatus. Assigning TCR associations to individual alleles was difficult when HLA alleles, especially DR and DQ, strongly co-occurred. Over 15 rarely observed V segments, including chromosome 9 orphons, were excluded from the earlier analysis of about 610 of the donors because counts were too low. A few of the identified cytomegalovirus-associated TCR beta chains were confirmed in vitro to be specific for cytomegalovirus antigens. A cluster of highly shared sequence variants was judged likely to represent a technical artifact of the sequencing pipeline. In a later analysis, HLA-associated TCR beta chains showed more clonal expansion and lower generation probabilities than non-associated chains that were equally common. HLA typing was unavailable for some donors at each locus, so association tests used only the typed subset. Sequencing depth was assumed to be roughly uniform across donors in the presence/absence analyses, though that assumption may not hold. Most TCR sequences were seen in very few donors, while some public TCRs were found in many individuals. Linkage disequilibrium might explain the correlated functional status among segregating V segments, but an unknown experimental factor could not be ruled out. In this cohort, only TCR beta chains were sequenced, and detectable features were limited by the absence of alpha or paired-chain data. A later genetic analysis associated a missense DCLRE1C variant with V-gene and J-gene trimming of TCR beta chains, and an independent cohort replicated the association. Compared with the approximately 710-donor mean, donors in an Asian-associated ancestry cluster had fewer N-insertions in productive TCRs, according to a later genetic analysis. An earlier analysis of some 590 of the donors showed that most TCR beta V segments appeared in productive rearrangements either about 87% or about 30% of the time, which broadly matched IMGT annotations. A further reported finding was that TCR beta sequences accurately predicted the HLA-A and HLA-B alleles for most subjects in the first cohort. According to a later analysis, most CMV-associated TCR beta chains appeared to be HLA-restricted, and the HLA associations seemed to be driven largely by CMV exposure. The classifier was reported to diagnose cytomegalovirus status with high specificity and sensitivity in both the original cohort and the validation cohort. The 87-base-pair reads could not distinguish some IMGT-functional V segments, including TRBV6-2 and TRBV6-3, so those segments were excluded.

The CDR3 goes from the cysteine to the phenylalanine over 18 residues. CDR3 DNA is the only sequence kept; it has 54 bases, read in frame from the first base. Via the germline V gene, CDR1 is SGHRS and CDR2 YFSETQ. V is pruned by 5 bases and J by 0 bases, leaving 10 bases of the junction without a gene match. The sequencing input was PBMCs. This clonotype originated in a man between 18 and 29 years old in good health and CMV-seropositive. The rearranged chain carries TRBV5-1 and TRBJ2-6; 8 of the junction bases match TRBD1. The CDR3 protein sequence reads: CASSGPGQESSGANVLTF. In nucleotide form, the sequence is TGCGCCAGCAGTGGCCCGGGACAGGAGAGCTCTGGGGCCAACGTCCTGACTTTC.